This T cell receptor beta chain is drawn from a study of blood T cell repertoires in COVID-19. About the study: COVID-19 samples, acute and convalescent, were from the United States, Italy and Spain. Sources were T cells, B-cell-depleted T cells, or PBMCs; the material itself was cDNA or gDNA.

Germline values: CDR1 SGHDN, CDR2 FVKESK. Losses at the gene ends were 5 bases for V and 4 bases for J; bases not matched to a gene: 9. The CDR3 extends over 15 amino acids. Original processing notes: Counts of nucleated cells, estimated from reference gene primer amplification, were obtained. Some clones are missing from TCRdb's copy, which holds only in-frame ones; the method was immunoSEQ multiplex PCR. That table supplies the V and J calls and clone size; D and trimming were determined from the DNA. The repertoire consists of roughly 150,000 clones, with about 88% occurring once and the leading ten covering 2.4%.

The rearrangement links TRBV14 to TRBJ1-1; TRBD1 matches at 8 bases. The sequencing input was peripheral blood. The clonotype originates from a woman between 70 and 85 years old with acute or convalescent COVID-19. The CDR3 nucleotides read TGTGCCAGCAGCTATATGGGGACAGGTACCACTGAAGCTTTCTTT. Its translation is CASSYMGTGTTEAFF.